The rows below give T cell receptor beta chains drawn from one sample of a study of blood T cell repertoires in COVID-19. Profiled with immunoSEQ multiplex PCR; TCRdb holds only in-frame clones, not every one. The sample yields some 330,000 clones, around four fifths seen once. The sequencing input was PBMCs or T cells enriched from blood (not recorded which). The origin of the receptors is a woman aged 50 to 60 who had recovered from COVID-19. Each CDR3 is given with its conserved first and last residue. The order of the fields is clone size, V gene, J gene, D gene, CDR3 DNA, CDR3 protein. A D gene is named only where the DNA matches it firmly. Size is omitted from some rows. Given values are once, few, many or a class for expanded clones.

clone_size: -; v_call: TRBV4-2; j_call: TRBJ2-2; d_call: -; cdr3_nt: TGTGCCAGCAGCCAAGCTGGGGGCGGGCGGTGGGGCACCGGGGAGCTGTTTTTT; cdr3_aa: CASSQAGGGRWGTGELFF
clone_size: -; v_call: TRBV25-1; j_call: TRBJ1-4; d_call: -; cdr3_nt: TGTGCCAGCAGTGAACACCGGGGTTCAACTAATGAAAAACTGTTTTTT; cdr3_aa: CASSEHRGSTNEKLFF
clone_size: -; v_call: TRBV3-1/TRBV3-2; j_call: TRBJ1-2; d_call: -; cdr3_nt: TGTGCCAGCAGTCCAGGAGGGTTTGGCTACACCTTC; cdr3_aa: CASSPGGFGYTF
clone_size: -; v_call: TRBV19; j_call: TRBJ1-5; d_call: -; cdr3_nt: TGTGCCAGTAGTATTGGGAGGACGCAGCCCCAGCATTTT; cdr3_aa: CASSIGRTQPQHF
clone_size: few; v_call: TRBV6-5; j_call: TRBJ1-2; d_call: TRBD1; cdr3_nt: TGTGCCAGCAGGGATCCACAGGGGGCGGATGGCTACACCTTC; cdr3_aa: CASRDPQGADGYTF
clone_size: -; v_call: TRBV11-3; j_call: TRBJ2-2; d_call: TRBD1; cdr3_nt: TGTGCCAGCAGCTTCTCTACAGGGGCGAACACCGGGGAGCTGTTTTTT; cdr3_aa: CASSFSTGANTGELFF
clone_size: -; v_call: TRBV30; j_call: TRBJ1-2; d_call: -; cdr3_nt: TGTGCCTGGAGTGTATTGGTACAAAACTATGGCTACACCTTC; cdr3_aa: CAWSVLVQNYGYTF
clone_size: -; v_call: TRBV7-2; j_call: TRBJ1-1; d_call: -; cdr3_nt: TGTGCCAGCAGCTTAGTGACAGGGAACACTGAAGCTTTCTTT; cdr3_aa: CASSLVTGNTEAFF
clone_size: -; v_call: TRBV15; j_call: TRBJ2-1; d_call: -; cdr3_nt: TGTGCCACCAGCCGACCTATAGCCTTAGACTCCTACAATGAGCAGTTCTTC; cdr3_aa: CATSRPIALDSYNEQFF
clone_size: -; v_call: TRBV19; j_call: TRBJ1-1; d_call: -; cdr3_nt: TGTGCCAGTATGCAGGGTAACACTGAAGCTTTCTTT; cdr3_aa: CASMQGNTEAFF
clone_size: once; v_call: TRBV5-1; j_call: TRBJ2-7; d_call: -; cdr3_nt: TGCGCCAGCAGCTGGTCGGGGGTCGAGCAGTACTTC; cdr3_aa: CASSWSGVEQYF